These 30 T cell receptor beta chains originate from one sample sequenced in a study of T cell responses to AZD1222 COVID-19 vaccine. TCRdb's copy holds only in-frame clones and misses some; the assay was immunoSEQ multiplex PCR. Of 120,000 or so clones detected, roughly nine tenths appear once; the ten largest clones hold 1.5% to 1.8%. This specimen consisted of peripheral blood, obtained on day 0 of AZD1222 vaccination. The receptors come from an adult in good health.

This sequence joins TRBV13 and TRBJ2-7, with 10 nucleotides matching TRBD2. V was pared by 5 bases and J by 11 bases, with 9 bases of the junction left unmatched. Germline values: CDR1 PRHDT, CDR2 FYEKMQ (reference sequence). The CDR3 is 13 amino acids. Written as DNA, the CDR3 is TGTGCCAGCAGCGCAGGACTAGCGGCCGGGGAGTACTTC. Translated: CASSAGLAAGEYF.

The CDR3 loop reads CALSEGAVNTEAFF. The CDR3 DNA reads as TGTGCCTTATCCGAAGGGGCAGTGAACACTGAAGCTTTCTTT. V and J are TRBV30 and TRBJ1-1, with D tentatively TRBD1 (5 bases). The V gene lost 7 bases and the J gene lost 0 bases, with 15 bases spanning the gap. This CDR3 has 14 amino acids. Looked up from germline, CDR1 is GTSNPN and CDR2 is SVGIG (reference sequence).

The chain employs TRBV7-9 and TRBJ2-7; D perhaps matches TRBD2 (7 bases). Trimming shortened V by 5 bases and J by 3 bases, and 14 bases separated the two germline ends. Germline CDR1 and CDR2: SEHNR and FQNEAQ (reference sequence). The CDR3 has 14 residues. CDR3 region: CASSTGGGGYEQYF. In nucleotides, the CDR3 is TGTGCCAGCAGCACCGGAGGGGGGGGCTACGAGCAGTACTTC. The full variable domain, in which reference TRBV7-9 and TRBJ2-7 provide the parts outside the CDR3, is DTGVSQNPRHKITKRGQNVTFRCDPISEHNRLYWYRQTLGQGPEFLTYFQNEAQLEKSRLLSDRFSAERPKGSFSTLEIQRTEQGDSAMYLCASSTGGGGYEQYFGPGTRLTVT.

This clone was counted once. V gene TRBV4-3 combines with J gene TRBJ2-7; 7 bases match TRBD1. V gave up 2 bases and J gave up 3 bases; unmatched junction bases: 10. The CDR3 spans 16 residues. CDR1 LGHNA and CDR2 YSLEER come from the germline V gene. The CDR3 DNA is TGCGCCAGCAGCCAAAGGCAGGGACAGAACTTCTACGAGCAGTACTTC. It specifies CASSQRQGQNFYEQYF.

The chain employs TRBV27 and TRBJ2-7, with a possible D match to TRBD1 (5 bases). V lost 3 bases and J 2 bases, leaving 8 bases between the germline ends. The CDR3 is 13 amino acids. Looked up from germline, CDR1 is MNHEY and CDR2 is SMNVEV (reference sequence). This chain's CDR3 is CASSFRDTYEQYF. CDR3 DNA sequence: TGTGCCAGCAGTTTCAGGGATACCTACGAGCAGTACTTC.

CDR3 in amino acids: CASSLGQGRWEKLFF. CDR3 DNA sequence: TGTGCCAGTAGCTTGGGACAGGGGAGGTGGGAAAAACTGTTTTTT. The gene calls are TRBV19 and TRBJ1-4; 10 nucleotides match TRBD1. CDR1 and CDR2 (germline): LNHDA, SQIVND (reference sequence). The V segment lost 6 bases and the J segment 8 bases; nucleotides outside the gene matches: 9. This CDR3 region has 15 residues.

The chain is built from TRBV18 and TRBJ1-2, with unresolved D. V was cut by 1 base and J by 6 bases, with 15 bases left in between. CDR3 length: 15 amino acids. From germline, CDR1 is KGHSH and CDR2 LQKENI. CDR3 DNA sequence: TGTGCCAGCTCACCACTGGTGGCGGACGGGGATGGCTACACCTTC. Its translation is CASSPLVADGDGYTF.

The gene calls are TRBV15 and TRBJ2-1; a weak D match, TRBD1 (6 bases). The V gene's germline CDR1 is LNHNV and CDR2 YYDKDF (reference sequence). The V gene lost 3 bases and the J gene lost 9 bases, with 12 bases spanning the gap. The length of the CDR3 is 13 residues. CDR3 nucleotide sequence: TGTGCCACCAGCAGTCCCGTAGGGGGTGAGCAGTTCTTC. Encoded protein: CATSSPVGGEQFF.

The J gene is TRBJ1-5, the V gene TRBV7-2; a possible D gene is TRBD1 (5 bases). The CDR3 sequence is 15 residues long. Germline-derived CDR1 and CDR2 are SGHTA and FQGNSA. V lost 5 bases and J 5 bases, leaving 16 bases between the germline ends. DNA of the CDR3: TGTGCCAGCAGCCCTCGGGGGGGAGGAGATCAGCCCCAGCATTTT. This encodes CASSPRGGGDQPQHF.

A remark on this clone: Other DNA sequences in the same sample also yield this CDR3. J is TRBJ2-7 and V is TRBV9; D is ambiguous. This CDR3 contains 13 residues. The V gene's germline CDR1 is SGDLS and CDR2 YYNGEE. Trimming removed 0 bases at V and 3 bases at J, with 7 bases between. The chain's CDR3 is CASSVAGSYEQYF. Written as DNA, the CDR3 is TGTGCCAGCAGCGTAGCGGGCAGCTACGAGCAGTACTTC.

The chain employs TRBV6-2 or TRBV6-3 and TRBJ2-7; 13 bases align to TRBD2. V shed 0 bases and J 6 bases; nucleotides not matched to a gene: 5. The CDR3 is made up of 16 amino acids. Germline V gene sequence: CDR1 MNHEY, CDR2 SVGEGT. As DNA, the CDR3 is TGTGCCAGCAGTTACTCGGCGACTAGCGGGAGGAGCGAGCAGTACTTC. Protein sequence: CASSYSATSGRSEQYF.

The rearrangement joins TRBV9 to TRBJ2-7; D unclear. This CDR3 spans 15 amino acids. Germline V gene data show CDR1 as SGDLS and CDR2 as YYNGEE. The V and J ends lost 0 bases and 0 bases respectively, with 10 bases between them. The CDR3 loop is CASSVGSGSSYEQYF. For the CDR3, the DNA is TGTGCCAGCAGCGTAGGGTCGGGTAGCTCCTACGAGCAGTACTTC.

The CDR3 is CASSLFTDSGANVLTF. The DNA for the CDR3 is TGTGCCAGCAGTTTATTCACCGACTCTGGGGCCAACGTCCTGACTTTC. The rearrangement uses TRBV27 and TRBJ2-6; no firm D call. The CDR3 extends over 16 amino acids. Germline V gene data show CDR1 as MNHEY and CDR2 as SMNVEV (reference sequence). Trimming pared 1 base from V and 0 bases from J, leaving 7 bases between.

This clone has a single count. The V and J genes are TRBV28 and TRBJ2-4, with D uncertain. This CDR3 spans 12 amino acids. Germline CDR1 and CDR2: MDHEN and SYDVKM. With 6 bases removed from V and 1 base from J, the gap between germline ends came to 4 bases. Written as DNA, the CDR3 is TGTGCCAGCAGCCTTGCCAAAAACATTCAGTACTTC. As protein: CASSLAKNIQYF. Variable domain in full (rest from reference TRBV28 and TRBJ2-4): DVKVTQSSRYLVKRTGEKVFLECVQDMDHENMFWYRQDPGLGLRLIYFSYDVKMKEKGDIPEGYSVSREKKERFSLILESASTNQTSMYLCASSLAKNIQYFGAGTRLSVL.

This chain connects TRBV11-3 to TRBJ1-2; the D gene is possibly TRBD1 (5 bases). CDR1 and CDR2 from the germline V gene are SGHNT and YENEEA. The CDR3 loop spans 17 amino acids. V was pared by 1 base and J by 3 bases, with 18 bases between. DNA of the CDR3: TGTGCCAGCAGCTTAGGAGTGGGGGACGGAGGCGACTATGGCTACACCTTC. This encodes CASSLGVGDGGDYGYTF.

The chain couples TRBV12-3 or TRBV12-4 to TRBJ2-6; D remains ambiguous. The CDR3 is made up of 13 amino acids. Between the trimmed V and J ends, which lost 6 bases and 0 bases, there was a span of 3 bases. CDR3 DNA sequence: TGTGCCAGCAGCAGCTCTGGGGCCAACGTCCTGACTTTC. It encodes CASSSSGANVLTF.

This chain uses TRBV11-3 with TRBJ2-1; possibly TRBD1 for D (6 bases). V was clipped by 0 bases and J by 15 bases, with 9 bases between them. The CDR3 covers 11 residues. Germline V gives CDR1 SGHNT, CDR2 YENEEA. The CDR3 DNA is TGTGCCAGCAGCTTAGAGGGACAAGGGTTCTTC. Translation: CASSLEGQGFF. The whole variable domain, filled in from reference TRBV11-3 and TRBJ2-1, reads EAGVVQSPRYKIIEKKQPVAFWCNPISGHNTLYWYLQNLGQGPELLIRYENEEAVDDSQLPKDRFSAERLKGVDSTLKIQPAELGDSAVYLCASSLEGQGFFGPGTRLTVL.

J is TRBJ1-1 and V is TRBV10-3; D gene ambiguous. Trimming left V 0 bases short and J 3 bases short, with 8 bases between. CDR1 is ENHRY, CDR2 SYGVKD, per germline. The CDR3 is 14 amino acids. The CDR3 is CAISESEIYTEAFF. CDR3 bases: TGTGCCATCAGTGAGTCGGAAATATACACTGAAGCTTTCTTT.

Concerning this clone: Additional DNA sequences in this sample encode the identical CDR3. The chain uses TRBV19 and TRBJ1-3; no clear D gene. Germline lookup yields CDR1 LNHDA and CDR2 SQIVND (reference sequence). Trimming shortened V by 3 bases and J by 4 bases, and 7 bases separated the two germline ends. The CDR3 has 13 residues. The CDR3 DNA follows: TGTGCCAGTAGTATCGGGTCCGGAAACACCATATATTTT. It is translated as CASSIGSGNTIYF.

This clone was detected once. The chain has TRBV7-3 and TRBJ2-5; D ambiguous. Germline assignment: CDR1 SGHTA and CDR2 FQGTGA. The CDR3 length is 14 residues. V was trimmed by 3 bases and J by 2 bases, leaving 10 bases between them. The CDR3 nucleotides are TGTGCCAGCAGCTTCGGATACGGGCAAGAGACCCAGTACTTC. Encoded protein: CASSFGYGQETQYF.

The chain combines TRBV7-2 with TRBJ2-1; 8 bases are shared with TRBD2. Germline CDR1 is SGHTA and CDR2 is FQGNSA. The CDR3 spans 17 residues. The ends lost 4 bases at V and 7 bases at J; junction bases unmatched: 15. CDR3: CASSSKVWTSTVNEQFF. CDR3 nucleotides: TGTGCCAGCAGCTCGAAGGTATGGACTAGCACGGTAAATGAGCAGTTCTTC.

This clone came up once. V and J are TRBV10-3 and TRBJ2-7, with TRBD1 matching 12 bases. Germline CDR1 is ENHRY and CDR2 is SYGVKD. The CDR3 length is 17 residues. V was clipped by 7 bases and J by 0 bases; unmatched bases: 10. The chain's CDR3 is CAIKPGQGAGDSYEQYF. As DNA, the CDR3 is TGTGCCATCAAGCCGGGACAGGGGGCGGGGGACTCCTACGAGCAGTACTTC.

V is TRBV28 and J is TRBJ2-2; 10 nucleotides align to TRBD2. Per germline, CDR1 MDHEN and CDR2 SYDVKM. This CDR3 contains 17 residues. After removal of 1 base from V and 1 base from J, the junction contained 3 bases not matched to a gene. This CDR3 reads CASSLFGLAENTGELFF. In DNA form, the CDR3 reads TGTGCCAGCAGTTTATTTGGACTAGCGGAGAACACCGGGGAGCTGTTTTTT.

This chain's CDR3 is CASSRETGPLADTIYF. CDR3 nucleotides: TGTGCCAGCAGTAGGGAGACCGGGCCCCTGGCGGACACCATATATTTT. This chain joins TRBV3-1 (or the pseudogene TRBV3-2) and TRBJ1-3; D unclear. Per germline, CDR1 LGHDT and CDR2 YNNKEL (reference sequence). The CDR3 runs 16 residues. V lost 6 bases, J lost 8 bases, and 23 bases lay in between.

This clone was picked up a small number of times. The CDR3: CASSDFPGRTRNIQYF. The CDR3 coding sequence is TGTGCCAGCAGTGACTTTCCAGGGCGGACTAGAAACATTCAGTACTTC. The V gene is TRBV6-4, the J gene TRBJ2-4, with 7 positions matching TRBD2. The germline CDR1 and CDR2 sequences are MRHNA and SNTAGT. The ends lost 1 base at V and 6 bases at J; junction bases unmatched: 9. The length of the CDR3 is 16 residues.

The chain carries TRBV5-1 and TRBJ2-7; D possibly uses TRBD1 or TRBD2 (5 bases each). The CDR3 loop spans 16 amino acids. The germline CDR1 and CDR2 sequences are SGHRS and YFSETQ. V lost 0 bases and J lost 3, with 16 bases in between. CDR3 nucleotides: TGCGCCAGCAGCTTGGACCAGGGACCGCCTGTCTACGAGCAGTACTTC. The encoded protein is CASSLDQGPPVYEQYF.

Only one count was recorded for this clone. In DNA, the CDR3 is TGTGCCAGCAGCTTTGGGACAGGGGAAGGAGAGACCCAGTACTTC. It is translated as CASSFGTGEGETQYF. This sequence joins TRBV5-8 and TRBJ2-5, with 10 bases matching TRBD1. V was pared by 2 bases and J by 4 bases, with 5 bases of the junction left unmatched. The germline CDR1 and CDR2 sequences are SGHTS and YDEGEE. The CDR3 contains 15 residues.

The rearrangement joins TRBV4-1 to TRBJ1-2, with 7 positions matching TRBD1. The junction had 4 bases not matched to a gene; V was cut back by 0 bases and J by 6 bases. There are 14 residues in the CDR3. Germline CDR1 is MGHRA and CDR2 is YSYEKL. This CDR3 is CASSQETGYHGYTF. CDR3 sequence (DNA): TGCGCCAGCAGCCAAGAGACAGGGTACCATGGCTACACCTTC.

The genes are TRBV7-9 and TRBJ1-1; D may be TRBD1 (6 bases). The CDR3 runs to 14 residues. Germline V gene lookup returns CDR1 SEHNR and CDR2 FQNEAQ (reference sequence). Trimming pared 5 bases from V and 5 bases from J, leaving 15 bases between. CDR3 region: CASSTTGTQTEAFF. CDR3 in DNA: TGTGCCAGCAGCACTACCGGGACACAAACTGAAGCTTTCTTT.

The chain joins TRBV18 to TRBJ2-7; perhaps TRBD2 as D (5 bases). V was shortened by 0 bases and J by 0 bases, with 12 bases between the two germline ends. The CDR3 is 16 residues long. In germline, CDR1 is KGHSH, CDR2 LQKENI. The CDR3 spells CASSPPGVGSSYEQYF. The CDR3 nucleotides are TGTGCCAGCTCACCACCGGGAGTGGGTAGCTCCTACGAGCAGTACTTC.